This T cell receptor (beta chain) was documented in a study of T-cell reconstitution after alpha-beta-depleted transplantation in children. The CDR3 is made up of 15 amino acids. Looked up from germline, CDR1 is SNHLY and CDR2 is FYNNEI. V lost 6 bases and J lost 3, with 18 bases in between. This sample's TCRbeta library carried unique molecular identifier barcodes. TCRdb processed the PCR reads anew with MiXCR; each CDR3 protein has one entry. The table lists a few hundred thousand distinct CDR3 sequences, about 9.3% of them singletons. The sequence derives from a human donor who donated a stem cell graft to a child with acute lymphoblastic leukemia. The gene calls are TRBV2 and TRBJ2-7; the D is unclear. Sequencing used PBMCs from the stem cell graft donor, obtained from the stem cell graft. The CDR3 DNA reads TGTGCCAGCAGACAGACTTCACAAAAGGGCTACGAGCAGTACTTC. Translated: CASRQTSQKGYEQYF.